The 15 T cell receptor beta chains below were found in one sample sequenced in a study of patients with pleural tuberculosis. TCRdb re-called the reads with MiXCR, one entry per CDR3 protein. The sample includes around 50,000 distinct CDR3 sequences, about 7.3% of them seen just once. These receptors were collected from a human donor with pleural tuberculosis.

A few counts support this clonotype. The chain links TRBV29-1 to TRBJ2-3, with TRBD1 matching over 8 bases. Germline V gene sequence: CDR1 SQVTM, CDR2 ANQGSEA. V shed 0 bases and J 2 bases; nucleotides not matched to a gene: 4. This CDR3 is built from 15 residues. The CDR3 sequence is CSVEEGTGLTDTQYF. The DNA of the CDR3 is TGCAGCGTTGAAGAAGGGACAGGCCTCACAGATACGCAGTATTTT.

This chain links TRBV29-1 with TRBJ1-1; D may be TRBD1 (5 bases). The CDR3 loop spans 13 amino acids. Trimming shortened V by 3 bases and J by 3 bases, and 11 bases separated the two germline ends. Germline V CDR1 and CDR2: SQVTM, ANQGSEA. The CDR3 sequence: CSVEGGDYTEAFF. The CDR3 bases are TGCAGCGTTGAGGGGGGTGATTACACTGAAGCTTTCTTT.

This clonotype was found many times. V gene TRBV9 combines with J gene TRBJ2-1, with D tentatively TRBD2 (6 bases). Germline V gene data show CDR1 as SGDLS and CDR2 as YYNGEE. Trimming removed 2 bases from V and 0 bases from J, with 6 bases in between. The CDR3 has 14 residues. The CDR3 sequence: CASSVGLSYNEQFF. Here the CDR3 DNA reads TGTGCCAGCAGCGTGGGACTCTCCTACAATGAGCAGTTCTTC.

This clonotype was seen repeatedly, ten times or more. The chain recombines TRBV12-3 or TRBV12-4 with TRBJ2-3, with TRBD2 matching 9 bases. The trim removed 8 bases at V and 4 bases at J, leaving 7 bases unmatched. CDR3 length: 14 amino acids. CDR3 in amino acids: CASFSAGGADTQYF. The CDR3, as DNA: TGTGCCAGCTTCTCGGCGGGAGGGGCAGATACGCAGTATTTT.

This clonotype was counted between two and nine times. The rearrangement uses TRBV12-3 or TRBV12-4 and TRBJ1-3; 10 bases match TRBD1. J lost 4 bases, V lost 5 bases, and 5 bases had no gene match. The CDR3 extends over 15 amino acids. The CDR3, as DNA: TGTGCCAGCAGTCGTGGGACAGGGGCAGGAAACACCATATATTTT. Translated: CASSRGTGAGNTIYF.

Concerning this clonotype itself: The junction does not match germline at one end; this may be a read error. The V and J genes are TRBV12-3 or TRBV12-4 and TRBJ2-1; D remains ambiguous. The CDR3 consists of 14 residues. In DNA, the CDR3 is TGTGCCAGCAGTTTAAAGAGCTCCTACAATGAACAGTTCTTC. This sequence encodes CASSLKSSYNEQFF.

This rearrangement joins TRBV30 to TRBJ2-7; 13 bases agree with TRBD2. CDR3 size: 15 residues. V was pared by 2 bases and J by 6 bases, with 7 bases of the junction left unmatched. Looked up from germline, CDR1 is GTSNPN and CDR2 is SVGIG (reference sequence). The CDR3, as DNA: TGTGCCTGGAGTTTAGGACTAGCGGGAGTCTCCGAGCAGTACTTC. Translated: CAWSLGLAGVSEQYF.

In its sample, this clonotype was seen many times. This CDR3 reads CASSHLGGVEQFF. In DNA, the CDR3 is TGCGCCAGCAGCCATTTAGGAGGCGTGGAGCAGTTCTTC. This rearrangement joins TRBV4-3 to TRBJ2-1; weak D call: TRBD2 (5 bases). The V end was cut by 3 bases, the J end by 10 bases, with 13 bases between. This CDR3 has 13 amino acids. CDR1 is LGHNA and CDR2 is YSLEER in the germline V gene.

This chain links TRBV10-2 with TRBJ2-1; TRBD2 is a possible D gene (5 bases). CDR3 length: 13 residues. Germline V gene data show CDR1 as WSHSY and CDR2 as SAAADI. V lost 3 bases, J lost 6 bases, and 9 bases lay in between. CDR3 sequence reads: CASSEQLGNEQFF. The CDR3 DNA reads TGCGCCAGCAGTGAACAACTAGGCAATGAGCAGTTCTTC.

This clonotype has a count of ten or more. The chain combines TRBV19 with TRBJ1-5; 9 positions agree with TRBD1. The CDR3 extends over 15 amino acids. The germline V gene encodes CDR1 LNHDA and CDR2 SQIVND (reference sequence). V trimming: 3 bases; J trimming: 3 bases; junction bases outside the gene matches: 3. In DNA form, the CDR3 reads TGTGCCAGTAGTATGGACAGGGGCCCCAATCAGCCCCAGCATTTT. This gives the protein CASSMDRGPNQPQHF. The full variable domain, in which reference TRBV19 and TRBJ1-5 provide the parts outside the CDR3, is DGGITQSPKYLFRKEGQNVTLSCEQNLNHDAMYWYRQDPGQGLRLIYYSQIVNDFQKGDIAEGYSVSREKKESFPLTVTSAQKNPTAFYLCASSMDRGPNQPQHFGDGTRLSIL.

This clonotype was counted ten times or more. The rearrangement links TRBV6-1 to TRBJ1-2, with 7 bases lining up with TRBD1. The CDR3 has 14 amino acids. Losses at the gene ends were 3 bases for V and 8 bases for J; bases not matched to a gene: 9. Germline V gene data show CDR1 as MNHNS and CDR2 as SASEGT. The CDR3 sequence: CASSEEDRVKGYTF. The CDR3 region has the DNA TGTGCCAGCAGTGAGGAAGACAGGGTGAAAGGCTACACCTTC.

The chain couples TRBV4-2 to TRBJ2-7; D is uncertain. Germline V gene lookup returns CDR1 LGHNA and CDR2 YNFKEQ. The CDR3 consists of 13 residues. Trimming cost V 7 bases and J 1 base, with 11 bases left between them. Here the CDR3 reads CASTARGSYEQYF. The CDR3 DNA reads as TGTGCCAGCACCGCAAGAGGTTCCTACGAGCAGTACTTC.

Of note for this clonotype: A much larger clone differs by one base, so this may be a read error. The J gene is TRBJ1-2, the V gene TRBV28, with unresolved D. Trimming stripped 7 bases from V and 6 bases from J, with 9 bases between. The CDR3 runs to 11 residues. The germline CDR1 and CDR2 sequences are MDHEN and SYDVKM. The CDR3 DNA sequence: TGTGCCAGCACTCCAAACCATGGCTACACCTTC. This gives the protein CASTPNHGYTF.

This clonotype has at least ten counts. The genes are TRBV4-2 and TRBJ1-1; D unclear. V shed 0 bases and J shed 6 bases, with 11 bases lying between them. This CDR3 region has 14 residues. Looked up from germline, CDR1 is LGHNA and CDR2 is YNFKEQ. The CDR3 region has the DNA TGTGCCAGCAGCCAAGAAGAGTTGGGGTCTGAAGCTTTCTTT. As protein: CASSQEELGSEAFF.

This clonotype was counted ten times or more. The chain links TRBV19 to TRBJ1-1; 8 bases are a match to TRBD1. The V gene's germline CDR1 is LNHDA and CDR2 SQIVND (reference sequence). CDR3 size: 13 residues. V lost 10 bases, J lost 2 bases, and 6 bases stayed unmatched. Here the CDR3 DNA reads TGTGCCACCGCGACAGGGGACAACACTGAAGCTTTCTTT. Amino acids: CATATGDNTEAFF. Combining the CDR3 with reference TRBV19 and TRBJ1-1 gives the whole variable domain DGGITQSPKYLFRKEGQNVTLSCEQNLNHDAMYWYRQDPGQGLRLIYYSQIVNDFQKGDIAEGYSVSREKKESFPLTVTSAQKNPTAFYLCATATGDNTEAFFGQGTRLTVV.